The 21 T cell receptor beta chains below come from one sample, sequenced in a study of CD8+ T cells in alopecia areata. RNA extraction was followed by reverse transcription into cDNA, which acted as the sequencing template. Only in-frame clones appear in the TCRdb table, and some are missing; sequencing was by immunoSEQ multiplex PCR. The sample carries 110,000 or so clones, 50% to 60% recorded once. Specimen: NKG2D-low CD8+ T cells sorted from blood. These receptors all stem from a human donor with alopecia areata.

The chain links TRBV4-1 to TRBJ2-7; unclear D gene. There are 12 residues in the CDR3. From germline, CDR1 is MGHRA and CDR2 YSYEKL. V lost 4 bases and J 7 bases, leaving 11 bases between the germline ends. In DNA form, the CDR3 reads TGCGCCAGCAGCCCCCATTCTGGGGAGCAGTACTTC. Translation gives CASSPHSGEQYF.

The chain has TRBV29-1 and TRBJ2-1, with D hard to call. Germline CDR1 SQVTM, CDR2 ANQGSEA. Trimming pared 0 bases from V and 3 bases from J, leaving 9 bases between. CDR3 length: 14 amino acids. CDR3 amino acids: CSVEDPFLYNEQFF. The CDR3, as DNA: TGCAGCGTTGAAGATCCCTTTCTCTACAATGAGCAGTTCTTC.

The V and J genes are TRBV4-1 and TRBJ2-7, with 11 bases identical to TRBD1. V was clipped by 4 bases and J by 4 bases; unmatched bases: 18. This CDR3 has 19 residues. Germline V gene lookup returns CDR1 MGHRA and CDR2 YSYEKL. CDR3 region: CASSLSPRTGGLGGYEQYF. As DNA, the CDR3 is TGCGCCAGCAGCCTATCCCCCCGGACAGGGGGCCTCGGAGGGTACGAGCAGTACTTC.

This clone was observed a single time. This chain links TRBV27 with TRBJ1-4, with 9 bases that match TRBD1. The CDR3 is made up of 14 amino acids. The ends lost 5 bases at V and 8 bases at J; junction bases unmatched: 6. Germline V gene data show CDR1 as MNHEY and CDR2 as SMNVEV (reference sequence). CDR3 DNA: TGTGCCAGCAGTCACCAGGGACAGGGAGAAAAACTGTTTTTT. It translates to CASSHQGQGEKLFF.

This clone was picked up a small number of times. The rearrangement joins TRBV11-2 to TRBJ2-3, with 8 bases aligning to TRBD1. The V gene end was trimmed by 1 base and the J gene end by 5 bases; junction bases not matched to a gene: 8. The CDR3 is 16 amino acids. Germline CDR1 and CDR2: SGHAT and FQNNGV. DNA of the CDR3: TGTGCCAGCAGCTTAGCGGACAGGGTCGATAGAGATACGCAGTATTTT. Protein product: CASSLADRVDRDTQYF.

The chain has TRBV27 and TRBJ2-1; D is unresolved. Germline CDR1 MNHEY, CDR2 SMNVEV (reference sequence). The CDR3 is 13 amino acids. Trimming shortened V by 2 bases and J by 0 bases, and 2 bases separated the two germline ends. The CDR3 loop is CASSLDSYNEQFF. The CDR3 nucleotides read TGTGCCAGCAGTTTAGACTCCTACAATGAGCAGTTCTTC.

The rearrangement joins TRBV4-1 to TRBJ1-5; 7 bases match TRBD1. CDR3 length equals 16 residues. The trim removed 4 bases at V and 4 bases at J, leaving 10 bases unmatched. Germline CDR1 reads MGHRA; CDR2 reads YSYEKL. CDR3 in amino acids: CASSPWPGQFNQPQHF. CDR3 coding DNA: TGCGCCAGCAGCCCTTGGCCGGGACAGTTTAATCAGCCCCAGCATTTT.

The chain recombines TRBV7-8 with TRBJ2-1; TRBD2 matches 8 bases. The germline V gene has CDR1 SGHVS and CDR2 FQNEAQ. Trimming removed 5 bases from V and 4 bases from J; junction bases left unmatched: 16. The CDR3 consists of 18 residues. CDR3 in DNA: TGTGCCAGCAGCCTAGGAGGGGGAGAGGGACTAGGGTACAATGAGCAGTTCTTC. As protein: CASSLGGGEGLGYNEQFF.

The CDR3 DNA is TGTGCCAGTACAATAGGCTATCACACTGAAGCTTTCTTT. Translating gives CASTIGYHTEAFF. The J gene is TRBJ1-1, the V gene TRBV19, with D unresolved. Germline CDR1 reads LNHDA; CDR2 reads SQIVND (reference sequence). The CDR3 contains 13 residues. Trimming removed 7 bases at V and 3 bases at J, with 12 bases between.

V and J are TRBV7-3 and TRBJ2-5; 16 positions match TRBD2. The J segment lost 7 bases and the V segment lost 2 bases, leaving 4 bases of the junction unmatched. This CDR3 spans 16 amino acids. Germline V gives CDR1 SGHTA, CDR2 FQGTGA. The CDR3 nucleotides read TGTGCCAGCAGCTTAGCCGGGACTAGCGGGAGGGCGACCCAGTACTTC. Protein: CASSLAGTSGRATQYF.

This clone has a handful of counts. The CDR3 spells CSVEEQGDYLSGNTIYF. The CDR3 coding sequence is TGCAGCGTTGAAGAACAGGGAGATTACCTCTCTGGAAACACCATATATTTT. The rearrangement links TRBV29-1 to TRBJ1-3, with D possibly being TRBD1 (6 bases). V was cut by 0 bases and J by 0 bases, with 15 bases left in between. The length of the CDR3 is 17 residues. Germline-derived CDR1 and CDR2 are SQVTM and ANQGSEA.

The DNA of the CDR3 is TGTGCCAGCAGTTTTTTGGGGACTGAGCAGTTCTTC. As protein: CASSFLGTEQFF. This chain joins TRBV28 and TRBJ2-1; the D call may be TRBD1 or TRBD2 (5 bases each). Trimming removed 3 bases from V and 9 bases from J, with 9 bases in between. Per the germline V gene, CDR1 is MDHEN and CDR2 is SYDVKM. The CDR3 is made up of 12 amino acids. Full variable domain (missing parts from reference TRBV28 and TRBJ2-1): DVKVTQSSRYLVKRTGEKVFLECVQDMDHENMFWYRQDPGLGLRLIYFSYDVKMKEKGDIPEGYSVSREKKERFSLILESASTNQTSMYLCASSFLGTEQFFGPGTRLTVL.

A remark on this clone: One end of the junction varies from germline; a read error may be responsible. Within the sample, other DNA sequences also encode this same CDR3. The chain is built from TRBV28 and TRBJ2-3; the D gene is possibly TRBD2 (6 bases). Germline V CDR1 and CDR2: MDHEN, SYDVKM. This CDR3 region has 14 residues. CDR3 sequence: CASSLTGSTDTQYF. In DNA form, the CDR3 reads TGTGCCAGCAGTTTGACCGGGAGCACGGATACGCAGTATTTT.

This sequence joins TRBV6-5 and TRBJ2-5, with 7 nucleotides matching TRBD2. The CDR3 is 14 residues long. Germline assignment: CDR1 MNHEY and CDR2 SVGAGI. V gave up 6 bases and J gave up 5 bases; unmatched junction bases: 9. CDR3 sequence reads: CASSNPAGGETQYF. The CDR3, as DNA: TGTGCCAGCAGCAACCCCGCCGGGGGGGAGACCCAGTACTTC.

This clone was counted between two and nine times. V usage is TRBV29-1 and J usage is TRBJ2-7; TRBD2 might be the D (6 bases). V was shortened by 1 base and J by 4 bases, with 11 bases between the two germline ends. Germline V gene data show CDR1 as SQVTM and CDR2 as ANQGSEA. The length of the CDR3 is 13 residues. The CDR3 DNA reads as TGCAGCGTTGAAGGAACCCGGGAGTACGAGCAGTACTTC. Encoded protein: CSVEGTREYEQYF.

The rearrangement joins TRBV6-5 to TRBJ2-4; D is perhaps TRBD2 (6 bases). Trimming removed 5 bases at V and 9 bases at J, with 14 bases between. Germline V gives CDR1 MNHEY, CDR2 SVGAGI. The CDR3 is 13 amino acids. CDR3 sequence (DNA): TGTGCCAGCAGTCCGGGAGCCATTAGCATTCAGTACTTC. Protein: CASSPGAISIQYF.

This clone was observed a few times. The chain couples TRBV19 to TRBJ2-7; D is uncertain. Germline values: CDR1 LNHDA, CDR2 SQIVND (reference sequence). V gave up 5 bases and J gave up 3 bases, with 11 bases separating them. The CDR3 totals 13 residues. The CDR3 DNA follows: TGTGCCAGTAGTCCCTCCCTGGGCTACGAGCAGTACTTC. Its translation: CASSPSLGYEQYF.

J is TRBJ1-1 and V is TRBV4-1, with D maybe TRBD1 (5 bases). There are 14 residues in the CDR3. Germline V CDR1 and CDR2: MGHRA, YSYEKL. V lost 1 base to trimming and J lost 6 bases, with 12 bases between them. The CDR3 region is CASSQVRGGAEAFF. The CDR3, as DNA: TGCGCCAGCAGCCAAGTTCGGGGAGGGGCTGAAGCTTTCTTT.

V and J are TRBV4-2 and TRBJ2-7, with 7 bases matching TRBD1. This CDR3 is 16 amino acids long. Germline CDR1 reads LGHNA; CDR2 reads YNFKEQ. V was clipped by 1 base and J by 0 bases; unmatched bases: 6. CDR3 residues: CASSQGDSDYSYEQYF. As DNA, the CDR3 is TGTGCCAGCAGCCAAGGGGACAGCGATTACTCCTACGAGCAGTACTTC.

The sample holds a few counts of this clone. V and J are TRBV19 and TRBJ2-2, with 8 bases identical to TRBD2. The CDR3 spans 14 residues. The V and J ends lost 6 bases and 6 bases, in that order; junction bases with no gene match: 6. CDR1 and CDR2 (germline): LNHDA, SQIVND (reference sequence). The CDR3 nucleotides are TGTGCCAGTAGCGGACTAGCTTCCCCCGGGGAGCTGTTTTTT. This sequence encodes CASSGLASPGELFF.

The chain is built from TRBV29-1 and TRBJ1-1; 7 bases match TRBD1. The germline V gene encodes CDR1 SQVTM and CDR2 ANQGSEA. The V segment lost 5 bases and the J segment 6 bases; nucleotides outside the gene matches: 9. The CDR3 extends over 13 amino acids. The CDR3 bases are TGCAGCGTTACCACAGGGGCCGCTGCTGAAGCTTTCTTT. Translation gives CSVTTGAAAEAFF.